These 21 T cell receptor beta chains originate from one sample sequenced in a study of beta chain features in type 1 diabetes. Study-level points and caveats: Significant though moderate, a shortening of TCRB CDR3s appeared in all four CD4+ subsets of Type 1 diabetes patients.

cDNA synthesis used the whole RNA isolate, giving expressed TCRB sequences. Some clones are missing from TCRdb's copy, which holds only in-frame ones; the method was immunoSEQ multiplex PCR. The sample holds approximately 120,000 clones, 15% to 20% seen once. These TCRs are of unknown antigen specificity. Material: central memory CD4+ T cells from blood. The receptors shown here come from a man between 18 and 35 years old with type 1 diabetes.

Turning to this clone: This CDR3 is also generated by other DNA sequences in the sample. This rearrangement joins TRBV7-2 to TRBJ2-5, with D hard to call. Germline values: CDR1 SGHTA, CDR2 FQGNSA. V lost 2 bases, J lost 5 bases, and 6 bases lay in between. The CDR3 loop spans 12 amino acids. The CDR3 DNA follows: TGTGCCAGCAGCTTACGAGGCGAGACCCAGTACTTC. Amino acid sequence: CASSLRGETQYF. Full variable domain (remainder filled in from reference TRBV7-2 and TRBJ2-5): GAGVSQSPSNKVTEKGKDVELRCDPISGHTALYWYRQSLGQGLEFLIYFQGNSAPDKSGLPSDRFSAERTGGSVSTLTIQRTQQEDSAVYLCASSLRGETQYFGPGTRLLVL.

This chain connects TRBV30 to TRBJ1-1, with D perhaps matching TRBD1 (5 bases). The CDR3 extends over 11 amino acids. Germline CDR1 GTSNPN, CDR2 SVGIG (reference sequence). Trimming removed 7 bases from V and 7 bases from J, with 13 bases in between. The CDR3 bases are TGTGCCTCAGTCCGGGACCTTGAAGCTTTCTTT. Amino acids: CASVRDLEAFF.

The chain combines TRBV18 with TRBJ2-6; either TRBD1 or TRBD2 may supply D (6 bases each). The CDR3 has 16 amino acids. With 1 base removed from V and 2 bases from J, the gap between germline ends came to 9 bases. Germline CDR1 is KGHSH and CDR2 is LQKENI. CDR3 DNA: TGTGCCAGCTCACCACGGGGGGCAGCTGGGGCCAACGTCCTGACTTTC. Translation gives CASSPRGAAGANVLTF.

In its sample, this clone was seen a few times. The rearrangement links TRBV7-2 to TRBJ1-1, with D unresolved. V lost 5 bases, J lost 4 bases, and 14 bases lay in between. The germline V gene encodes CDR1 SGHTA and CDR2 FQGNSA. The CDR3 contains 14 residues. In nucleotides, the CDR3 is TGTGCCAGCAGCCCGGGTCCTTATGGCACTGAAGCTTTCTTT. Translating it yields CASSPGPYGTEAFF. Full variable domain (remainder filled in from reference TRBV7-2 and TRBJ1-1): GAGVSQSPSNKVTEKGKDVELRCDPISGHTALYWYRQSLGQGLEFLIYFQGNSAPDKSGLPSDRFSAERTGGSVSTLTIQRTQQEDSAVYLCASSPGPYGTEAFFGQGTRLTVV.

The chain employs TRBV18 and TRBJ2-7; D unresolved. Germline CDR1 reads KGHSH; CDR2 reads LQKENI. V was pared by 2 bases and J by 3 bases, with 14 bases between. The CDR3 covers 15 residues. The CDR3 spells CASSPTVARYYEQYF. Written as DNA, the CDR3 is TGTGCCAGCTCACCAACAGTAGCCCGCTACTACGAGCAGTACTTC.

The rearrangement uses TRBV21-1 and TRBJ2-1; the table's D gene call, TRBD2, was not cross checked with the DNA. TRBV21-1 is a pseudogene segment. This CDR3 is 15 amino acids long. The CDR3 is CASSKVAGAHNEQFF. In DNA, the CDR3 is TGTGCCAGCAGCAAAGTAGCGGGGGCACACAATGAGCAGTTCTTC.

This clone occurred a few times. This rearrangement joins TRBV28 to TRBJ2-1; TRBD1 is a possible D gene (5 bases). CDR1 and CDR2 (germline): MDHEN, SYDVKM. The ends were cut back, 6 bases at V and 10 bases at J, with 13 bases in the middle. This CDR3 comprises 12 residues. CDR3 sequence reads: CASSSPWGEQFF. CDR3 nucleotide sequence: TGTGCCAGCAGCTCCCCCTGGGGCGAGCAGTTCTTC.

This clone occurred many times. V is TRBV2 and J is TRBJ1-5; D gene uncertain. CDR1 is SNHLY and CDR2 is FYNNEI in the germline V gene. The CDR3 totals 11 residues. V lost 3 bases to trimming and J lost 5 bases, with 2 bases between them. CDR3 sequence: CASSDHQPQHF. The CDR3 region has the DNA TGTGCCAGCAGTGATCATCAGCCCCAGCATTTT.

V gene TRBV4-2 combines with J gene TRBJ2-3, with D tentatively TRBD1 (5 bases). In germline, CDR1 is LGHNA, CDR2 YNFKEQ. V was shortened by 3 bases and J by 3 bases, with 10 bases between the two germline ends. The CDR3 consists of 14 residues. CDR3: CASSQDTQTDTQYF. Written as DNA, the CDR3 is TGTGCCAGCAGCCAGGACACCCAAACAGATACGCAGTATTTT.

The genes are TRBV6-6 and TRBJ2-1; D call uncertain. With 4 bases removed from V and 5 bases from J, the gap between germline ends came to 12 bases. CDR1 and CDR2 from the germline V gene are MNHNY and SVGAGI (reference sequence). The CDR3 contains 14 residues. The CDR3 is CASSSKNRDNEQFF. In DNA form, the CDR3 reads TGTGCCAGCAGTTCTAAAAATAGGGACAATGAGCAGTTCTTC.

A few counts support this clone. The chain recombines TRBV7-3 with TRBJ2-7; D perhaps matches TRBD1 (6 bases). Trimming took 0 bases from V and 2 from J, leaving 11 bases between them. This CDR3 comprises 15 residues. The germline V gene encodes CDR1 SGHTA and CDR2 FQGTGA. For the CDR3, the DNA is TGTGCCAGCAGCTTAACAGGGGGATCAACCTACGAGCAGTACTTC. Translated, it gives CASSLTGGSTYEQYF.

Only a few counts were recorded for this clone. This chain links TRBV7-9 with TRBJ1-4; D call uncertain. The CDR3 runs 15 residues. V was shortened by 1 base and J by 3 bases, with 9 bases between the two germline ends. Germline CDR1 is SEHNR and CDR2 is FQNEAQ (reference sequence). The CDR3 coding sequence is TGTGCCAGCAGCTTAGAGGACGCGGCTAATGAAAAACTGTTTTTT. Protein sequence: CASSLEDAANEKLFF.

CDR3 sequence: CASSLLSRGIRTDTQYF. CDR3 nucleotide sequence: TGTGCCAGCAGCTTACTCTCCAGGGGCATAAGGACAGATACGCAGTATTTT. This chain joins TRBV7-6 and TRBJ2-3; possibly TRBD1 for D (6 bases). Trimming took 2 bases from V and 3 from J, leaving 18 bases between them. The CDR3 is 17 amino acids. Per the germline V gene, CDR1 is SGHVS and CDR2 is FNYEAQ.

This clone was recorded once. V gene TRBV9 combines with J gene TRBJ2-1; D gene ambiguous. Germline-derived CDR1 and CDR2 are SGDLS and YYNGEE. V lost 0 bases and J lost 0, with 10 bases in between. CDR3 length: 16 amino acids. The CDR3 bases are TGTGCCAGCAGCGTAGTTTCGGCTCCCTCCTACAATGAGCAGTTCTTC. Encoded protein: CASSVVSAPSYNEQFF.

V is TRBV5-1 and J is TRBJ2-5; D gene unclear. The CDR3 totals 13 residues. Trimming removed 2 bases at V and 5 bases at J, with 10 bases between. Germline V gene sequence: CDR1 SGHRS, CDR2 YFSETQ. The CDR3 spells CASSFPPTETQYF. DNA for the CDR3: TGCGCCAGCAGCTTCCCGCCGACCGAGACCCAGTACTTC.

V is TRBV29-1 and J is TRBJ1-1; D is ambiguous. V shed 1 base and J shed 3 bases, with 9 bases lying between them. Germline V gives CDR1 SQVTM, CDR2 ANQGSEA. The length of the CDR3 is 13 residues. The CDR3 sequence: CSVEGAGDTEAFF. CDR3 in DNA: TGCAGCGTTGAAGGCGCCGGGGACACTGAAGCTTTCTTT.

The chain links TRBV7-9 to TRBJ1-1; no definite D call. This CDR3 is built from 14 residues. The germline gives CDR1 SEHNR, CDR2 FQNEAQ (reference sequence). The V and J ends lost 3 bases and 5 bases respectively, with 13 bases between them. CDR3 in amino acids: CASSLSGAGTEAFF. The CDR3 DNA reads TGTGCCAGCAGCTTGTCCGGTGCTGGGACTGAAGCTTTCTTT.

This clone was seen a handful of times. This chain uses TRBV7-2 with TRBJ2-3, with D maybe TRBD2 (5 bases). CDR3 size: 16 residues. In germline, CDR1 is SGHTA, CDR2 FQGNSA. V was shortened by 5 bases and J by 0 bases, with 15 bases between the two germline ends. The CDR3 region has the DNA TGTGCCAGCAGCCCCTTAGCGCCTACTAGCACAGATACGCAGTATTTT. Translating gives CASSPLAPTSTDTQYF.

As to this clone: Other DNA sequences from this sample encode an identical CDR3 as well. The CDR3 sequence is CASSIGGRVTDTQYF. CDR3 bases: TGTGCCAGTAGTATCGGGGGCCGGGTGACAGATACGCAGTATTTT. The chain couples TRBV19 to TRBJ2-3, with D perhaps given as TRBD1 or TRBD2 (6 bases each). The CDR3 contains 15 residues. V shed 3 bases and J shed 3 bases, with 13 bases lying between them. CDR1 is LNHDA, CDR2 SQIVND, per germline (reference sequence).

Many counts were recorded for this clone. This sequence joins TRBV6-5 and TRBJ2-1; D uncertain. CDR3 length: 11 amino acids. Germline V gives CDR1 MNHEY, CDR2 SVGAGI. With 5 bases removed from V and 7 bases from J, the gap between germline ends came to 6 bases. The CDR3 nucleotides are TGTGCCAGCAGTAAAGGGAATGAGCAGTTCTTC. As protein: CASSKGNEQFF.

This clone was detected only a few times. The V and J genes are TRBV7-9 and TRBJ2-2; D is unclear. Per the germline V gene, CDR1 is SEHNR and CDR2 is FQNEAQ (reference sequence). V gave up 8 bases and J gave up 1 base, with 11 bases separating them. CDR3 size: 14 residues. CDR3 coding DNA: TGTGCCAGCGGCCGGGCAGGGAACACCGGGGAGCTGTTTTTT. Translation gives CASGRAGNTGELFF.